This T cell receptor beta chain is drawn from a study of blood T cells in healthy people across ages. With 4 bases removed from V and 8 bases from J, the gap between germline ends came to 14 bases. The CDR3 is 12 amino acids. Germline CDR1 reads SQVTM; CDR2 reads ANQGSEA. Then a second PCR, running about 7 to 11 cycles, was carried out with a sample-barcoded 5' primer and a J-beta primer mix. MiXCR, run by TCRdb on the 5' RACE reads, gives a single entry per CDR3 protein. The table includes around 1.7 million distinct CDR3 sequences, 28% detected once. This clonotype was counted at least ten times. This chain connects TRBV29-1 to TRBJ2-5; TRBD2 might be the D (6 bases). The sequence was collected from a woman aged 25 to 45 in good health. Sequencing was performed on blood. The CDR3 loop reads CSVVGDFETQYF. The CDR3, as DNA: TGCAGCGTTGTGGGGGACTTTGAAACCCAGTACTTC.